This T cell receptor (beta chain) was captured by sequencing in a study of blood T cells in healthy people across ages. Alongside a J-beta primer mix, a sample-barcoded 5' primer served in a second PCR lasting about 6 to 12 cycles. TCRdb used MiXCR to reprocess the 5' RACE reads, holding one entry per CDR3 protein. The sample lists 850,000 to 950,000 distinct CDR3 sequences; under 30% were seen once. Note on this clonotype: Its antigen is currently unknown.

Each sample used at least 6 million PBMCs. Study-wide results and caveats: A roughly linear fall in TCR beta diversity per million T cells was seen with increasing age. In the absence of known donor CMV status, changes in expanded clonotypes were possibly confounded.

The receptor was isolated from a woman older than 75 in good health. Sequenced material: blood.

The DNA of the CDR3 is TGTGCCAGCAGCTTGTGGCAGGCCTACGAGCAGTACTTC. Translated, it gives CASSLWQAYEQYF. V is TRBV7-2 and J is TRBJ2-7; no reliable D call. Germline assignment: CDR1 SGHTA and CDR2 FQGNSA. CDR3 length: 13 amino acids. The V and J ends lost 3 bases and 2 bases respectively, with 8 bases between them.